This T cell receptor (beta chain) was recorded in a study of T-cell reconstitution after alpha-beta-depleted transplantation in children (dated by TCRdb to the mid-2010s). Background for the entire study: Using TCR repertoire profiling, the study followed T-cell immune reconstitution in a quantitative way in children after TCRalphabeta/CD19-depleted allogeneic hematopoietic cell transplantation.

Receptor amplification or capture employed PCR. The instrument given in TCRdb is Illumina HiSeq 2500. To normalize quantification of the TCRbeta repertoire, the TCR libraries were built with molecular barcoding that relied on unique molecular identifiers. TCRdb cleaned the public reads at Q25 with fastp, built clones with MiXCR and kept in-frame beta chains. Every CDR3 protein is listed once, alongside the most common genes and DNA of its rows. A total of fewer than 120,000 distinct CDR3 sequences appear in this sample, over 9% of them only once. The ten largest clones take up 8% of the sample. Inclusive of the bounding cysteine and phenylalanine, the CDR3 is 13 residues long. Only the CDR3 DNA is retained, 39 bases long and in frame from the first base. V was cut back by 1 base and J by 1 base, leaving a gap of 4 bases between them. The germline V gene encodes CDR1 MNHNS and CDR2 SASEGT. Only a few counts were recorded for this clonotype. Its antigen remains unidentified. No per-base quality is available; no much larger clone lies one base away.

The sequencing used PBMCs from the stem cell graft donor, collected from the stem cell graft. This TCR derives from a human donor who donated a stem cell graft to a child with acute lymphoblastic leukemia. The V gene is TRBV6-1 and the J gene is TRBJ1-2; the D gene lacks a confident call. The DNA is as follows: TGTGCCAGCAGTGAAGGCGATAACTATGGCTACACCTTC. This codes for CASSEGDNYGYTF.